This T cell receptor (beta chain) was captured by sequencing in a study of shared clonotypes between healthy human individuals. Germline CDR1 SNHLY, CDR2 FYNNEI. The CDR3 contains 14 residues. The V and J ends lost 2 bases and 5 bases respectively, with 12 bases between them. The assay was immunoSEQ multiplex PCR, and TCRdb's table has in-frame clones only and misses some. The repertoire holds about 600,000 clones, with about 95% as singletons. Terminally differentiated effector memory CD45RA+ cells were left out of the naive CD8 fraction, which was CD45RO-negative and positively selected for CCR7. The rearrangement links TRBV2 to TRBJ1-1; no reliable D call. Specimen: naive CD8+ T cells sorted from blood. This sequence was found in a woman aged 25 to 39 in good health. This CDR3 reads CASSETAGFTEAFF. The CDR3, as DNA: TGTGCCAGCAGTGAAACGGCAGGTTTTACTGAAGCTTTCTTT.